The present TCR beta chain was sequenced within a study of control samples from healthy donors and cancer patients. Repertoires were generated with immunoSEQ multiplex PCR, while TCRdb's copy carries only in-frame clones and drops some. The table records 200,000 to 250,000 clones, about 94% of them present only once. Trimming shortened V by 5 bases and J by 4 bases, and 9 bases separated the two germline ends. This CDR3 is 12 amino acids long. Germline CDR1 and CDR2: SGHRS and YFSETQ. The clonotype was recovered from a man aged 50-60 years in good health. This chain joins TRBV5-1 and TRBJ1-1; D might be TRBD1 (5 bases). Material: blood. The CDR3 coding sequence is TGCGCCAGCAGTCCGGGGACCACTGAAGCTTTCTTT. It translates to CASSPGTTEAFF.